What follows are 20 T cell receptor beta chains derived from one specimen sequenced in a study of blood T cells in healthy people across ages. Alongside a J-beta primer mix, a sample-barcoded 5' primer served in a second PCR lasting roughly 6 to 12 cycles. TCRdb passed the 5' RACE reads through MiXCR, listing each CDR3 protein once. The top ten clones hold over 5.5% of a sample with about 1.4 million distinct CDR3 sequences, approximately 59% of them seen once. Sequences were obtained from blood. These receptors all stem from a man aged 18 to 35 in good health.

This clonotype was found a few times. The chain uses TRBV20-1 and TRBJ2-1; possibly TRBD1 or TRBD2 for D (5 bases each). In germline, CDR1 is DFQATT, CDR2 SNEGSKA (reference sequence). Trimming took off 3 bases at V and 9 bases at J, with 12 bases between the two ends. CDR3 length: 12 residues. CDR3 region: CSASGGLAEQFF. In DNA, the CDR3 is TGCAGTGCTAGTGGGGGTTTGGCTGAGCAGTTCTTC.

The chain carries TRBV7-2 and TRBJ1-1, with no clear D. Germline V gene data show CDR1 as SGHTA and CDR2 as FQGNSA. With 4 bases removed from V and 5 bases from J, the gap between germline ends came to 14 bases. The CDR3 sequence is 14 residues long. CDR3 coding DNA: TGTGCCAGCAGCTATTCCCCGGGAGGTACTGAAGCTTTCTTT. The encoded protein is CASSYSPGGTEAFF.

This chain joins TRBV4-1 and TRBJ2-2; no definite D call. V lost 8 bases to trimming and J lost 6 bases, with 7 bases between them. CDR3 length: 11 residues. CDR1 MGHRA and CDR2 YSYEKL come from the germline V gene. The CDR3 DNA reads TGCGCCAGCCCCGCGGCCGGGGAGCTGTTTTTT. This translates into CASPAAGELFF.

Only a few counts were recorded for this clonotype. This chain connects TRBV4-1 to TRBJ1-2; weak D call: TRBD1 (5 bases). Germline CDR1 and CDR2: MGHRA and YSYEKL. CDR3 length: 15 residues. Deletions cut 4 bases from V and 8 bases from J, with 20 bases between. The CDR3 DNA reads TGCGCCAGCAGCCCGACAGATCGCTGGGTGGAGGGCTACACCTTC. Translating gives CASSPTDRWVEGYTF.

This clonotype showed up just a few times. V is TRBV4-1 and J is TRBJ1-5; D might be TRBD1 (6 bases). This CDR3 comprises 16 residues. The germline V gene encodes CDR1 MGHRA and CDR2 YSYEKL. V lost 2 bases and J 4 bases, leaving 15 bases between the germline ends. DNA of the CDR3: TGCGCCAGCAGCCAACCGGGGGCGGCCTTTAATCAGCCCCAGCATTTT. The encoded protein is CASSQPGAAFNQPQHF.

The chain carries TRBV16 and TRBJ2-3; 10 bases align to TRBD2. This CDR3 has 15 residues. Trimming at V came to 3 bases and at J to 6 bases, leaving 6 bases not matched to a gene. Germline-derived CDR1 and CDR2 are KGHSY and FQNENV. In nucleotides, the CDR3 is TGTGCCAGCAGCCACCGAGCGGGAGGGCTGGATACGCAGTATTTT. Amino acid sequence: CASSHRAGGLDTQYF.

This clonotype was seen a handful of times. The chain combines TRBV27 with TRBJ1-2; D not resolved. This CDR3 is 14 amino acids long. Germline CDR1 MNHEY, CDR2 SMNVEV (reference sequence). V dropped 5 bases and J dropped 3 bases, with 13 bases sitting between them. CDR3 bases: TGTGCCAGCAGTCCAACCGACGGTTACTATGGCTACACCTTC. It codes for CASSPTDGYYGYTF.

This clonotype was seen only once. The chain is built from TRBV9 and TRBJ2-1; TRBD2 matches at 7 bases. This CDR3 has 15 residues. Per the germline V gene, CDR1 is SGDLS and CDR2 is YYNGEE. With V trimmed by 2 bases and J by 7 bases, 9 bases remained unmatched. The CDR3 loop reads CASSVSGRARNEQFF. The CDR3 DNA is TGTGCCAGCAGCGTTTCAGGGAGGGCCAGGAATGAGCAGTTCTTC.

This clonotype has only one observation. V and J are TRBV29-1 and TRBJ2-1; 10 bases align to TRBD1. Germline assignment: CDR1 SQVTM and CDR2 ANQGSEA. After removal of 2 bases from V and 13 bases from J, the junction contained 14 bases not matched to a gene. CDR3 length: 15 amino acids. The CDR3 DNA follows: TGCAGCGTTGAACCAGACAGGGGGCGGAAAGAGACCCAGTTCTTC. Translating it yields CSVEPDRGRKETQFF.

The chain joins TRBV6-5 to TRBJ2-7; D is ambiguous. Germline CDR1 and CDR2: MNHEY and SVGAGI. V was clipped by 0 bases and J by 6 bases, with 6 bases between them. The CDR3 consists of 12 residues. CDR3 sequence: CASSYSECEQYF. In DNA, the CDR3 is TGTGCCAGCAGTTACTCTGAATGCGAGCAGTACTTC.

The rearrangement links TRBV12-3 or TRBV12-4 to TRBJ1-2, with 9 bases that match TRBD1. The CDR3 sequence is 18 residues long. J gave up 6 bases and V 1 base, and 15 bases lay outside the gene matches. Here the CDR3 reads CASSLGGNQQGAADGYTF. The CDR3 DNA sequence: TGTGCCAGCAGTTTAGGCGGGAACCAACAGGGGGCGGCGGATGGCTACACCTTC.

This clonotype was found once. This chain links TRBV9 with TRBJ2-7; no definite D call. Germline CDR1 is SGDLS and CDR2 is YYNGEE. V lost 3 bases and J 2 bases, leaving 12 bases between the germline ends. The CDR3 sequence is 14 residues long. CDR3 protein: CASSASDGTYEQYF. The CDR3 nucleotides are TGTGCCAGCAGCGCCTCGGACGGCACCTACGAGCAGTACTTC.

The V gene is TRBV7-9, the J gene TRBJ2-1; D is unclear. Germline V gene sequence: CDR1 SEHNR, CDR2 FQNEAQ (reference sequence). This CDR3 has 12 amino acids. Trimming removed 5 bases from V and 7 bases from J, with 9 bases in between. The CDR3 DNA follows: TGTGCCAGCAGCATAGATTGGAATGAGCAGTTCTTC. Protein: CASSIDWNEQFF.

This clonotype appeared a few times. This chain links TRBV14 with TRBJ2-1; 10 bases are a match to TRBD2. V lost 1 base to trimming and J lost 8 bases; unmatched junction nucleotides: 5. This CDR3 is built from 15 residues. CDR1 and CDR2 from the germline V gene are SGHDN and FVKESK. The CDR3 here is CASSQVSSGGYEQFF. The CDR3 region has the DNA TGTGCCAGCAGCCAAGTATCTAGCGGGGGCTATGAGCAGTTCTTC. The full variable domain, with the rest looked up from reference TRBV14 and TRBJ2-1, is EAGVTQFPSHSVIEKGQTVTLRCDPISGHDNLYWYRRVMGKEIKFLLHFVKESKQDESGMPNNRFLAERTGGTYSTLKVQPAELEDSGVYFCASSQVSSGGYEQFFGPGTRLTVL.

The chain has TRBV29-1 and TRBJ2-5; D is uncertain. Germline V gene data show CDR1 as SQVTM and CDR2 as ANQGSEA. The CDR3 runs to 12 residues. Trimming shortened V by 6 bases and J by 4 bases, and 12 bases separated the two germline ends. DNA of the CDR3: TGCAGCGTCGCCTGGCGTAGAGAGACCCAGTACTTC. It specifies CSVAWRRETQYF.

The chain joins TRBV29-1 to TRBJ1-1; TRBD1 might be the D (6 bases). This CDR3 is 15 amino acids long. The germline CDR1 and CDR2 sequences are SQVTM and ANQGSEA. V dropped 6 bases and J dropped 7 bases, with 24 bases sitting between them. The chain's CDR3 is CSVPTGRAIFGEAFF. The DNA for the CDR3 is TGCAGCGTCCCGACAGGTCGAGCTATTTTTGGTGAAGCTTTCTTT.

The chain has TRBV20-1 and TRBJ2-1; 11 bases are a match to TRBD2. The germline CDR1 and CDR2 sequences are DFQATT and SNEGSKA (reference sequence). The trim removed 5 bases at V and 7 bases at J, leaving 10 bases unmatched. The CDR3 is 15 amino acids. CDR3 region: CSAPSGRSGGNEQFF. In nucleotides, the CDR3 is TGCAGTGCTCCTAGCGGGAGGAGCGGTGGGAATGAGCAGTTCTTC.

The rearrangement joins TRBV7-2 to TRBJ2-7; D not resolved. Germline CDR1 SGHTA, CDR2 FQGNSA. This CDR3 contains 15 residues. Trimming stripped 5 bases from V and 1 base from J, with 15 bases between. CDR3 residues: CASSPSTVSSYEQYF. In DNA form, the CDR3 reads TGTGCCAGCAGCCCCTCGACCGTCTCGTCCTACGAGCAGTACTTC.

The chain employs TRBV29-1 and TRBJ2-3, with 8 bases that match TRBD1. The CDR3 runs to 13 residues. Germline lookup yields CDR1 SQVTM and CDR2 ANQGSEA. Germline trimming cut 0 bases from V and 5 bases from J; bases unmatched to any gene: 1. Here the CDR3 DNA reads TGCAGCGTTGAAGAGACAGGGGTAGATACGCAGTATTTT. Its protein product is CSVEETGVDTQYF.

Remarks on this clonotype: An end of the junction differs from the germline gene, which may be a read error. In nucleotides, the CDR3 is TGTGCCAGCAGTGAATTCACAGACTTGCATGGCTACACCTTT. This gives the protein CASSEFTDLHGYTF. J is TRBJ1-2 and V is TRBV25-1, with D uncertain. Per the germline V gene, CDR1 is MGHDK and CDR2 is SYGVNS. The CDR3 length is 14 residues.